This T cell receptor beta chain was sequenced in a study of shared clonotypes between healthy human individuals. Only in-frame clones appear in the TCRdb table, and some are missing; sequencing was by immunoSEQ multiplex PCR. The data contain 2,500,000 or so clones, around 90% of them singletons. This CDR3 comprises 14 residues. The germline V gene encodes CDR1 MNHEY and CDR2 SVGAGI. Trimming at V came to 6 bases and at J to 9 bases, leaving 8 bases not matched to a gene. Sequenced input: naive CD4+ T cells sorted from blood. Stated subset: CD45RA+ positively selected. The chain recombines TRBV6-5 with TRBJ1-6; TRBD1 agrees at 7 bases. The receptor was derived from a man aged 18 to 29 in good health. This chain's CDR3 is CASSPDRTSSPLHF. In DNA, the CDR3 is TGTGCCAGCAGCCCGGACAGGACCAGTTCACCCCTCCACTTT.